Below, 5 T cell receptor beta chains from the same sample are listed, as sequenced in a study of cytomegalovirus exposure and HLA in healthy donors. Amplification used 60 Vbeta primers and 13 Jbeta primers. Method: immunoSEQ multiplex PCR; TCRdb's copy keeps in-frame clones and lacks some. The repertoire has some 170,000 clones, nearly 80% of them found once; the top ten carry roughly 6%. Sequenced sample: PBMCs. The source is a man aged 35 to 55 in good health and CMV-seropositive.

In DNA form, the CDR3 reads TGTGCCAGTAGTATGGAGGGCGAGCAGTACTTC. Translating it yields CASSMEGEQYF. This sequence joins TRBV19 and TRBJ2-7; a possible D gene is TRBD2 (6 bases). This CDR3 comprises 11 residues. CDR1 and CDR2 (germline): LNHDA, SQIVND (reference sequence). Deletions cut 3 bases from V and 6 bases from J, with 6 bases between.

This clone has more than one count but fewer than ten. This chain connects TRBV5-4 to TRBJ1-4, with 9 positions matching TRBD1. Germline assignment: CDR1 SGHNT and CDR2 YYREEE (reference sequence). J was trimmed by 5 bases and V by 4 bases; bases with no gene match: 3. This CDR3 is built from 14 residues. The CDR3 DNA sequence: TGTGCCAGCAGCCCTGGACAGGGGAATGAAAAACTGTTTTTT. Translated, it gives CASSPGQGNEKLFF.

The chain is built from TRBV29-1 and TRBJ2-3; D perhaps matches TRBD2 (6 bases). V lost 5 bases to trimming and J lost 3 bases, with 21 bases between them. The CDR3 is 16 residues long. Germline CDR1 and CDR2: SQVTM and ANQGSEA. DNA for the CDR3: TGCAGCGTTAAGGAGGGGAGCGTACGCGGAACAGATACGCAGTATTTT. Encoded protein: CSVKEGSVRGTDTQYF.

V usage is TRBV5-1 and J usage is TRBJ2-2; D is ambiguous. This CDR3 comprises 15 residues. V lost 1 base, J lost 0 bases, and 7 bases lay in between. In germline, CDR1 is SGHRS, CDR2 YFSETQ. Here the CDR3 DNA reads TGCGCCAGCAGCTTGTCCACGGCGAACACCGGGGAGCTGTTTTTT. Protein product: CASSLSTANTGELFF.

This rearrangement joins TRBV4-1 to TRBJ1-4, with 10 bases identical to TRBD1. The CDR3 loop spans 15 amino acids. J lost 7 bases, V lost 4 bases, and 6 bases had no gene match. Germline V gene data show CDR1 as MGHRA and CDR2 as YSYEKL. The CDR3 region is CASSPGDRGTEKLFF. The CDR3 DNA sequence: TGCGCCAGCAGCCCGGGGGACAGGGGCACTGAAAAACTGTTTTTT.